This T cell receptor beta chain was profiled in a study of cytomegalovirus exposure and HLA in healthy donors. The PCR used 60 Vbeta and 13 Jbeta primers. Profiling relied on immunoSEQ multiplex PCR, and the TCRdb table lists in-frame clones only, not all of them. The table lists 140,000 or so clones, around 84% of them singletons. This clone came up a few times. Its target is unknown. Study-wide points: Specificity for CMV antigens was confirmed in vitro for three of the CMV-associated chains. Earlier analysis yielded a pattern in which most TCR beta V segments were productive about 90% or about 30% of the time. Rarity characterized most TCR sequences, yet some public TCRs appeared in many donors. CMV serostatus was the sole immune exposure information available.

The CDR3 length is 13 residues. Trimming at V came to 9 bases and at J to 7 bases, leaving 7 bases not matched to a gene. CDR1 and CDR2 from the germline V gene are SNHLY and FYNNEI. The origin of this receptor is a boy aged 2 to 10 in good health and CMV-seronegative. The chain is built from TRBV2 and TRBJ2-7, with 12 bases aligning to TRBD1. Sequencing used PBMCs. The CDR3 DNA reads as TGTGCCAGTCTGGGGACAGGGGGCGGAGAGCAGTACTTC. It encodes CASLGTGGGEQYF. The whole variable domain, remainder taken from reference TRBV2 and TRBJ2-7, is EPEVTQTPSHQVTQMGQEVILRCVPISNHLYFYWYRQILGQKVEFLVSFYNNEISEKSEIFDDQFSVERPDGSNFTLKIRSTKLEDSAMYFCASLGTGGGEQYFGPGTRLTVT.